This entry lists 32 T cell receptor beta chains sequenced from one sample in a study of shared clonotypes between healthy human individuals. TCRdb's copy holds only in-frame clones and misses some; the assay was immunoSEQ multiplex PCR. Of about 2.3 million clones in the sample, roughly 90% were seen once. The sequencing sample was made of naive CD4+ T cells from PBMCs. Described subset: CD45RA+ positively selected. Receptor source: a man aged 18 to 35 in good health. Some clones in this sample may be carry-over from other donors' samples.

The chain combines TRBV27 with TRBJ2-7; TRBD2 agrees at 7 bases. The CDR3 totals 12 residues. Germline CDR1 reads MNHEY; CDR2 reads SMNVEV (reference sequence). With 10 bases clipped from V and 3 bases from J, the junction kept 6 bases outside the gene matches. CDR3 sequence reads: CATRPSGYEQYF. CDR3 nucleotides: TGTGCCACCCGGCCTAGCGGCTACGAGCAGTACTTC.

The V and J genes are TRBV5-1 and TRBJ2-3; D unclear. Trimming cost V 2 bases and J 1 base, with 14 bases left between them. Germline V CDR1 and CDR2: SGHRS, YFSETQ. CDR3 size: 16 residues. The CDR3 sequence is CASSLPTGPGTDTQYF. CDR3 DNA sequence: TGCGCCAGCAGCTTACCGACCGGTCCCGGCACAGATACGCAGTATTTT. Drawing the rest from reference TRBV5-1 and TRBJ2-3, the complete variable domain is KAGVTQTPRYLIKTRGQQVTLSCSPISGHRSVSWYQQTPGQGLQFLFEYFSETQRNKGNFPGRFSGRQFSNSRSEMNVSTLELGDSALYLCASSLPTGPGTDTQYFGPGTRLTVL.

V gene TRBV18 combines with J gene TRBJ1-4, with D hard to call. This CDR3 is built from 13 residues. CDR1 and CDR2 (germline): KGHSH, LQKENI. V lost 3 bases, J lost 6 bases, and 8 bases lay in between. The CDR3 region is CASSPRSDEKLFF. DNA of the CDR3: TGTGCCAGCTCACCTCGTTCGGATGAAAAACTGTTTTTT. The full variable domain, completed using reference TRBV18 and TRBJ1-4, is NAGVMQNPRHLVRRRGQEARLRCSPMKGHSHVYWYRQLPEEGLKFMVYLQKENIIDESGMPKERFSAEFPKEGPSILRIQQVVRGDSAAYFCASSPRSDEKLFFGSGTQLSVL.

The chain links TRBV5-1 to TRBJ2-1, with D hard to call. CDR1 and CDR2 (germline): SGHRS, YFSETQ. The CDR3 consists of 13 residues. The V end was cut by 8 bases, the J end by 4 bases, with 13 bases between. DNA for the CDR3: TGCGCCAGTTACGTGGACGGATACAATGAGCAGTTCTTC. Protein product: CASYVDGYNEQFF.

The CDR3 sequence is CASIGTGTAIYGYTF. The CDR3 region has the DNA TGTGCCAGTATAGGTACCGGGACAGCGATCTATGGCTACACCTTC. The chain is built from TRBV19 and TRBJ1-2, with 7 bases matching TRBD1. Germline CDR1 is LNHDA and CDR2 is SQIVND (reference sequence). The CDR3 is 15 residues long. Trimming removed 7 bases from V and 4 bases from J; junction bases left unmatched: 12.

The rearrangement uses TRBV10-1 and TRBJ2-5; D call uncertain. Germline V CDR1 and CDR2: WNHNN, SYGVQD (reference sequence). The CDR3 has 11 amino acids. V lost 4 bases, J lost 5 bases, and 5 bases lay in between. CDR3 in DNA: TGCGCCAGCAGTGTGGGTGAGACCCAGTACTTC. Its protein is CASSVGETQYF.

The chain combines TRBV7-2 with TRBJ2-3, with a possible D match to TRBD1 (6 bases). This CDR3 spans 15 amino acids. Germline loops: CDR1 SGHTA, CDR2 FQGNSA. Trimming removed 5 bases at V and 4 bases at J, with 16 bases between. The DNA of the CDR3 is TGTGCCAGCAGCAGTGTGGGGACACGGGCAGATACGCAGTATTTT. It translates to CASSSVGTRADTQYF. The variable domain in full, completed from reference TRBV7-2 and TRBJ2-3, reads GAGVSQSPSNKVTEKGKDVELRCDPISGHTALYWYRQSLGQGLEFLIYFQGNSAPDKSGLPSDRFSAERTGGSVSTLTIQRTQQEDSAVYLCASSSVGTRADTQYFGPGTRLTVL.

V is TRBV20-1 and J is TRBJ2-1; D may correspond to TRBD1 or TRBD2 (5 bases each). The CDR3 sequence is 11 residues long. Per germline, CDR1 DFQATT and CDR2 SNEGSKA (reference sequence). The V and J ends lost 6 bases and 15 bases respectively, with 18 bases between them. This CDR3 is CSAQGPRGAFF. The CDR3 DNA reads TGCAGTGCCCAAGGGCCACGAGGGGCGTTCTTC.

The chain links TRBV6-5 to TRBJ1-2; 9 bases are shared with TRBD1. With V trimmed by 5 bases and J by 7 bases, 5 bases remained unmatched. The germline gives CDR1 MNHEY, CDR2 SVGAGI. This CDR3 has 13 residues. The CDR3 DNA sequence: TGTGCCAGCAGTCAACAGGGGGCATTTGGCTACACCTTC. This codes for CASSQQGAFGYTF.

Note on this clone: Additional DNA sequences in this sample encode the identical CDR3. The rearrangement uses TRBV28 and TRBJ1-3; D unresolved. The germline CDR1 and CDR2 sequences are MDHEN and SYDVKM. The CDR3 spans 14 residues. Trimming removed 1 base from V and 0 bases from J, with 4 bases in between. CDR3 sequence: CASSLFSSGNTIYF. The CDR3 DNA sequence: TGTGCCAGCAGTTTATTCAGCTCTGGAAACACCATATATTTT.

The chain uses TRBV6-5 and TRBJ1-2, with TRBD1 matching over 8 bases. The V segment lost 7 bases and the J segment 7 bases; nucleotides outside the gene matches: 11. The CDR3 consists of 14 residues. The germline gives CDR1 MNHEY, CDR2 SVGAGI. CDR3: CASKNPRGQGGYTF. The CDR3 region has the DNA TGTGCCAGCAAAAACCCCAGGGGGCAGGGTGGCTACACCTTC.

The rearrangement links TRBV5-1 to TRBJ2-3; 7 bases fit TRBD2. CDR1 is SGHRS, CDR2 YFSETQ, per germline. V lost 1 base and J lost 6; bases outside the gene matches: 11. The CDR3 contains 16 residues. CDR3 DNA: TGCGCCAGCAGCTTGCTATGGGCGGGAGTTGCCGATACGCAGTATTTT. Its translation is CASSLLWAGVADTQYF.

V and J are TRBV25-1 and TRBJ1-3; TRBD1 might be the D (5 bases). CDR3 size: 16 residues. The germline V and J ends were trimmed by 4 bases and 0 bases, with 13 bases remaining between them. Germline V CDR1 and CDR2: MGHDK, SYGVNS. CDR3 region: CASSVSGASSGNTIYF. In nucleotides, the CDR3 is TGTGCCAGCAGTGTAAGTGGGGCCAGCTCTGGAAACACCATATATTTT.

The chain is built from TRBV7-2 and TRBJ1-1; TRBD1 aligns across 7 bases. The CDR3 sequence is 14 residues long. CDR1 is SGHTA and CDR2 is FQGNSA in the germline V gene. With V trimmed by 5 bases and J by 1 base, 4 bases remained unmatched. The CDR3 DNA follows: TGTGCCAGCAGCCCATGGGACAGGAACACTGAAGCTTTCTTT. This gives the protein CASSPWDRNTEAFF.

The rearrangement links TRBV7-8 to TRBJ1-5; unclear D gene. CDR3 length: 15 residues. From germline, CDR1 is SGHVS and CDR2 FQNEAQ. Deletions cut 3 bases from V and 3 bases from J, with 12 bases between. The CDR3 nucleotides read TGTGCCAGCAGCTTTCAAGGGAACCTCAATCAGCCCCAGCATTTT. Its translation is CASSFQGNLNQPQHF.

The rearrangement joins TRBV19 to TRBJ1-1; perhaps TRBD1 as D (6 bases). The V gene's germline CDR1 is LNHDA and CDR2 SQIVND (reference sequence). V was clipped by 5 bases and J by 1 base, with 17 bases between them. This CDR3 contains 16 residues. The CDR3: CASSAIPGTRNTEAFF. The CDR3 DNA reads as TGTGCCAGTAGTGCAATACCCGGGACAAGGAACACTGAAGCTTTCTTT.

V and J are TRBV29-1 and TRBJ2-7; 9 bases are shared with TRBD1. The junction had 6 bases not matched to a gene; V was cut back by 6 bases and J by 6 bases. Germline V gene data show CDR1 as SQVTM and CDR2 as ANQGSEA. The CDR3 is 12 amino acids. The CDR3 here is CSVGGTGREQYF. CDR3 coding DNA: TGCAGCGTGGGAGGGACAGGGCGCGAGCAGTACTTC.

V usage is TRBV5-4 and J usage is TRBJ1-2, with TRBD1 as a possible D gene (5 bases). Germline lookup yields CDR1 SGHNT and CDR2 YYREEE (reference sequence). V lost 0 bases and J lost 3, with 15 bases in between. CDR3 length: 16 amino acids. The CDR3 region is CASSLGVRRVDYGYTF. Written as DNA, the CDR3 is TGTGCCAGCAGCTTGGGAGTTCGCAGGGTCGACTATGGCTACACCTTC.

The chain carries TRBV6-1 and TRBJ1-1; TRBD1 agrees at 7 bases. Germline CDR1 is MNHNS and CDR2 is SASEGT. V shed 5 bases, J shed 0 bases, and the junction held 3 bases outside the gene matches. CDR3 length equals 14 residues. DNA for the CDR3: TGTGCCAGCAGTCGACAGGGCCTGAACACTGAAGCTTTCTTT. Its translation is CASSRQGLNTEAFF.

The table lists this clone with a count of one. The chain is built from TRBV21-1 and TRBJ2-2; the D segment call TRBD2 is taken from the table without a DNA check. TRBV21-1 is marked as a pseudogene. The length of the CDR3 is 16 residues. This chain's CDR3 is CASHDTLAGVGGELFF. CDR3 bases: TGTGCCAGCCACGACACTTTAGCGGGAGTGGGCGGGGAGCTGTTTTTT.

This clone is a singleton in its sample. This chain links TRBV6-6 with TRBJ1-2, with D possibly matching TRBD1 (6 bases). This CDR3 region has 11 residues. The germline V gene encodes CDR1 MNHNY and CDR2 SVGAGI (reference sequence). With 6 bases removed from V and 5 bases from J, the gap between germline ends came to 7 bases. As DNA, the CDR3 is TGTGCCAGCAGAAGGGGGTATGGCTACACCTTC. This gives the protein CASRRGYGYTF.

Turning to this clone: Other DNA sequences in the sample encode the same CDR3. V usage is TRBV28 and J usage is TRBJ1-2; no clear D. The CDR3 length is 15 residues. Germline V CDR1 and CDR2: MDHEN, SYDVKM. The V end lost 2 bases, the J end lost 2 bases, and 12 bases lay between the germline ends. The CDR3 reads CASSLGGGLNYGYTF. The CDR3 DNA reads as TGTGCCAGCAGTTTAGGCGGCGGATTAAACTATGGCTACACCTTC.

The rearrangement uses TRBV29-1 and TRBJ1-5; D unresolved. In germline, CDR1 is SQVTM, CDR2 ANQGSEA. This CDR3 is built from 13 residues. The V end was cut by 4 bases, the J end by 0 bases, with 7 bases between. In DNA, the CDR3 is TGCAGCGTTGTGCCGGATAGCAATCAGCCCCAGCATTTT. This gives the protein CSVVPDSNQPQHF.

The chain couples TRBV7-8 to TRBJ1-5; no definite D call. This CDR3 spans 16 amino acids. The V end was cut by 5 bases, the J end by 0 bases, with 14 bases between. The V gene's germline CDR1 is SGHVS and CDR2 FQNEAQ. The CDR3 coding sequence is TGTGCCAGCAGCGAATATTCACCTTATAGCAATCAGCCCCAGCATTTT. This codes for CASSEYSPYSNQPQHF.

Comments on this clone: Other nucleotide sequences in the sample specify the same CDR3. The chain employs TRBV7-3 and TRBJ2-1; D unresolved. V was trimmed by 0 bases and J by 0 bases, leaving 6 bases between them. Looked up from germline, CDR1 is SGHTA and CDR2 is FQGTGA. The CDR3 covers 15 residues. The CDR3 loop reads CASSLTADSYNEQFF. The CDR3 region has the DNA TGTGCCAGCAGCTTAACGGCCGACTCCTACAATGAGCAGTTCTTC.

DNA of the CDR3: TGCGCCAGCAGCTTGATGGCAGCTCAAGAGACCCAGTACTTC. It translates to CASSLMAAQETQYF. The chain is built from TRBV5-1 and TRBJ2-5; D is unresolved. CDR3 length: 14 residues. V lost 1 base to trimming and J lost 2 bases, with 9 bases between them. CDR1 is SGHRS, CDR2 YFSETQ, per germline.

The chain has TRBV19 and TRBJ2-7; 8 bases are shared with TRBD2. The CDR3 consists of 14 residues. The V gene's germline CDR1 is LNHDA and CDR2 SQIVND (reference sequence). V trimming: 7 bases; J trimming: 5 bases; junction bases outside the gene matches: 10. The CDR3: CASKRLAIDHEQYF. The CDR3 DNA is TGTGCCAGTAAGAGACTAGCGATCGACCACGAGCAGTACTTC.

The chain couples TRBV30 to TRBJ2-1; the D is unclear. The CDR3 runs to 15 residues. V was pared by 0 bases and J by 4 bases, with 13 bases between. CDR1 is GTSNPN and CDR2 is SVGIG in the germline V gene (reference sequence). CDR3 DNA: TGTGCCTGGAGTGTAGGTTACGGCGGATACAATGAGCAGTTCTTC. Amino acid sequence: CAWSVGYGGYNEQFF.

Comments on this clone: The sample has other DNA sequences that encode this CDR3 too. The CDR3 DNA sequence: TGTGCCAGCAGTCGGCAACTGAACACTGAAGCTTTCTTT. It yields the protein CASSRQLNTEAFF. The genes are TRBV6-5 and TRBJ1-1, with unresolved D. Germline V gene lookup returns CDR1 MNHEY and CDR2 SVGAGI. This CDR3 comprises 13 residues. With 5 bases removed from V and 0 bases from J, the gap between germline ends came to 7 bases.

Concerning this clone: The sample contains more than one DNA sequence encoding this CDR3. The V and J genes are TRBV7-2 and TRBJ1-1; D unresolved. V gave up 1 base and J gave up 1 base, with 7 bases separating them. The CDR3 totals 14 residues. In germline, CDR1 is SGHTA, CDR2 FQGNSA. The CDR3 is CASSLVGSNTEAFF. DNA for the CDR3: TGTGCCAGCAGCTTAGTAGGATCGAACACTGAAGCTTTCTTT.

The chain's CDR3 is CASSPPGTGSYEQYF. Here the CDR3 DNA reads TGCGCCAGCAGCCCCCCCGGGACAGGTTCCTACGAGCAGTACTTC. The rearrangement links TRBV5-1 to TRBJ2-7, with 8 bases fitting TRBD1. CDR1 is SGHRS and CDR2 is YFSETQ in the germline V gene. Trimming cost V 4 bases and J 1 base; bases outside gene matches: 7. This CDR3 contains 15 residues.

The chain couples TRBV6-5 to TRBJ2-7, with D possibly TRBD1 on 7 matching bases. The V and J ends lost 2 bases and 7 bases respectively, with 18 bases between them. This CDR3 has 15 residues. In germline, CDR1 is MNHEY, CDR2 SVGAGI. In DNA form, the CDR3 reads TGTGCCAGCAGTTACAAACCTCAGGGGGGCATGGAGCAGTACTTC. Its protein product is CASSYKPQGGMEQYF.